This T cell receptor (beta chain) was sequenced during a study of blood T cell repertoires in COVID-19 (dated by TCRdb to the early 2020s). Broadly, across the study: Samples covering the acute and convalescent phases of COVID-19 were provided by collaborators in the United States, Italy and Spain. The prospective study material was composed of cDNA or gDNA derived from T cells, B-cell-depleted T cells, or PBMCs. Subjects who had been exposed to COVID-19, were actively infected with it, or had recovered from it provided the deeply sampled blood TCRbeta repertoires that made up the dataset. A freely available public database, intended as a resource for researchers studying the immune response to SARS-CoV-2, is where the repertoires were released. Samples were obtained from the ongoing ImmuneRACE study (first 160 participants) and from 1,254 subjects provided by 6 global collaborators. Nearly every sample came with metadata listing a de-identified subject ID, COVID-19 status, age in years and sex. Where HLA class I and class II types were available, the types were taken from metadata supplied by the sample provider, not from assay-based typing. The investigation overall reported the following: The amount of clinical and demographic metadata varied by source and participant and was provided uncurated.

Participants in the prospective study were enrolled through a virtual design, were aged about 18 to 90 years, and lived in about 25 United States geographic areas. In the prospective study, participants were assigned to cohorts based on the clinical history participants reported in a screening survey and a study questionnaire. ImmuneRACE Cohort 3 recovered participants were defined by two consecutive negative NP/OP PCR tests, healthcare professional clearance, or symptom resolution. Mobile phlebotomists in the prospective study collected whole blood, serum and a nasopharyngeal or oropharyngeal swab from every participant. Additional blood draws and questionnaires over an approximately two-month period could optionally be provided by prospective study participants. Before DNA extraction, blood samples from the prospective study were shipped at room temperature or frozen. V and J are truncated by 0 bases and 0 bases respectively, leaving an intervening sequence of 8 bases. CDR1 and CDR2 are read off the germline V gene (reference sequence) as LGHDT and YNNKEL. The CDR3 runs 15 amino acids, cysteine and phenylalanine included. The DNA shown is the 45-base CDR3, in frame from base 1.

TCRbeta CDR3 regions were amplified from genomic DNA by means of the immunoSEQ Assay, a bias-controlled multiplex PCR. The original pipeline was this. The number of nucleated cells in each sample was estimated by amplification of reference gene primers within the assay. To quantify the absolute abundance of each unique TCRbeta CDR3 rearrangement, sequence reads were collapsed and filtered. For each sample, productive Simpson clonality was calculated by taking the square root of Simpson's diversity index across productive rearrangements. TCRdb holds this immuneACCESS table with in-frame rearrangements only. Some clones are missing; in checked studies, unresolved V genes explain under half, and the rest has no known cause. V, J and clone size are those of that table, while D and trimming were read from the DNA. This sample has approximately 120,000 clones in its table, and under 85% of those were observed once. The ten most abundant clones make up 18% of the sample.

This clone was found a few times. Its antigen is unknown. No clone much larger than this one lies a single base away; base qualities are absent. Sequenced sample: PBMCs or T cells enriched from blood (not recorded which). The chain links TRBV3-1 (or the pseudogene TRBV3-2) with TRBJ1-1; the D gene is possibly TRBD1, with 6 bases matching. The receptor comes from a young man who had recovered from COVID-19. Here the CDR3 is given as CASSQEGAVNTEAFF. The DNA is TGTGCCAGCAGCCAAGAGGGGGCCGTGAACACTGAAGCTTTCTTT.